This TCR beta chain was retrieved from a study of blood T cell repertoires in COVID-19. For the study at large: Both acute and convalescent COVID-19 samples were obtained from the United States, Italy and Spain.

Enrolled through a virtual design, the participants were between roughly 18 and 90 years of age and came from 24 US areas. Participants reported their clinical history, and cohort assignment relied on those reports. Per the study methods: Nucleated cell number was recorded as an estimate derived from reference gene primer amplification. Produced via immunoSEQ multiplex PCR; TCRdb's table is partial and in-frame only. That table gives V, J and clone size, and the DNA gave D and trimming. The sample includes around 300,000 clones, roughly nine tenths of them seen just once. The V gene lost 4 bases and the J gene lost 0 bases, with 10 bases spanning the gap. The CDR3 extends over 15 amino acids. The germline V gene encodes CDR1 SNHLY and CDR2 FYNNEI.

Sequenced sample: PBMCs or T cells enriched from blood (not recorded which). The receptor's source is a middle-aged woman who had recovered from COVID-19. The chain combines TRBV2 with TRBJ1-3; D perhaps matches TRBD1 (5 bases). CDR3 nucleotides: TGTGCCAGCAGTGTAACAGGCTTCTCTGGAAACACCATATATTTT. This gives the protein CASSVTGFSGNTIYF.